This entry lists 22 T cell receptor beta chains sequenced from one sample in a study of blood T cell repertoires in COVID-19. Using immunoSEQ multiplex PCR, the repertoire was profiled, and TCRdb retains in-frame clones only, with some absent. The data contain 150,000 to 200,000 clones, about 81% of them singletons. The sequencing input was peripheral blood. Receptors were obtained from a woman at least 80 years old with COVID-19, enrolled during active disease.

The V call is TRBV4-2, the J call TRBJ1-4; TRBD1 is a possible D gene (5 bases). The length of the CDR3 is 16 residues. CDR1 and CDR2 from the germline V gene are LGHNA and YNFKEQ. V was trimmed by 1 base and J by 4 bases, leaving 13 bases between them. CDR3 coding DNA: TGTGCCAGCAGCCAAGTTGAGTCCGGGGGTAATGAAAAACTGTTTTTT. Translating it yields CASSQVESGGNEKLFF.

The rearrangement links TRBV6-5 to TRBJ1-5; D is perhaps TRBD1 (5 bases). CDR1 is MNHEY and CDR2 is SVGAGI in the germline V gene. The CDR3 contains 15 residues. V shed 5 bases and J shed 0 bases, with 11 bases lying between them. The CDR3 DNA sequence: TGTGCCAGCAGTAGTATGGGGCATAGCAATCAGCCCCAGCATTTT. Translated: CASSSMGHSNQPQHF.

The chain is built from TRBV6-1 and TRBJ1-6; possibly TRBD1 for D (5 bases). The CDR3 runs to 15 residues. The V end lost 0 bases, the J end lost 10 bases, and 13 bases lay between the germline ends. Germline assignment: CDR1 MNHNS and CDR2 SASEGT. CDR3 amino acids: CASSEAGGGYSPLHF. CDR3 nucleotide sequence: TGTGCCAGCAGTGAAGCGGGGGGAGGCTACTCACCCCTCCACTTT.

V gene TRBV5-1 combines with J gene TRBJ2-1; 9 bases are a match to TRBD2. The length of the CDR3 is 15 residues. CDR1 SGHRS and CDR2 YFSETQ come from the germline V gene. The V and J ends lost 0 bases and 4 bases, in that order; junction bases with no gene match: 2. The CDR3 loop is CASSLGAGGYNEQFF. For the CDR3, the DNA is TGCGCCAGCAGCTTGGGAGCGGGGGGTTACAATGAGCAGTTCTTC.

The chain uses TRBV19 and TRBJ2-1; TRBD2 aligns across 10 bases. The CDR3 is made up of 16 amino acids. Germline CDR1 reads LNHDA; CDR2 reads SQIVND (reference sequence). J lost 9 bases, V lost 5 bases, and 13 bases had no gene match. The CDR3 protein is CASSGETSGFGIEQFF. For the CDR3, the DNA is TGTGCCAGTAGTGGGGAGACTAGCGGGTTTGGGATTGAGCAGTTCTTC.

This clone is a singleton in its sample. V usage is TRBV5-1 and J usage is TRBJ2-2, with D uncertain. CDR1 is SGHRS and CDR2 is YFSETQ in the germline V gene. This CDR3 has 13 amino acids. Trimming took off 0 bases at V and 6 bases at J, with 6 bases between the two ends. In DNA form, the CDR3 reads TGCGCCAGCAGCTTGGTGGGCCCCGGGGAGCTGTTTTTT. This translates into CASSLVGPGELFF.

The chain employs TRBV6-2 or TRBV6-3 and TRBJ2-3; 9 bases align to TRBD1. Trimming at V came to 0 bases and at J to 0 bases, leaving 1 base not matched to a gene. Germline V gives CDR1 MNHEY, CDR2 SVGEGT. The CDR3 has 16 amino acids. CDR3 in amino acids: CASSYSGTGSTDTQYF. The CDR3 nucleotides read TGTGCCAGCAGTTACTCCGGGACAGGGAGCACAGATACGCAGTATTTT.

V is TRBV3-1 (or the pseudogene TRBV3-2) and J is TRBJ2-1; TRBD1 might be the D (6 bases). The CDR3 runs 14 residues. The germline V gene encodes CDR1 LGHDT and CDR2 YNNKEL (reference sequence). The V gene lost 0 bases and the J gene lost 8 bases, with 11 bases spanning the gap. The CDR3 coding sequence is TGTGCCAGCAGCCAAGAAGACAGGACCCATGAGCAGTTCTTC. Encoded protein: CASSQEDRTHEQFF.

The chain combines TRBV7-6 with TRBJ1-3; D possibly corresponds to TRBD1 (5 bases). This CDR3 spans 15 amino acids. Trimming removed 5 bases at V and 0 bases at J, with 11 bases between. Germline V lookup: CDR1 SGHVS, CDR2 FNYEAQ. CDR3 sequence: CASSPPGRSGNTIYF. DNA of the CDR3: TGTGCCAGCAGCCCGCCAGGGCGCTCTGGAAACACCATATATTTT.

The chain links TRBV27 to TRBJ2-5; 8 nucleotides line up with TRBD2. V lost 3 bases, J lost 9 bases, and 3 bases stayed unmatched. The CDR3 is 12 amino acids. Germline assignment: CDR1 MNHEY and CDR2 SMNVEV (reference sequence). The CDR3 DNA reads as TGTGCCAGCAGTTTTACGGGGGGGGCCCAGTACTTC. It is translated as CASSFTGGAQYF.

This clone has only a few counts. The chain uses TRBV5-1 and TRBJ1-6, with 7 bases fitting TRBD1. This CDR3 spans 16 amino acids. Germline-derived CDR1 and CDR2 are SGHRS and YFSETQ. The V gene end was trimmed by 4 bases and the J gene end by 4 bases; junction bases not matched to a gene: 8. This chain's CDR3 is CASSRATGRYNSPLHF. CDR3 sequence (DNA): TGCGCCAGCAGCAGAGCGACAGGGCGATATAATTCACCCCTCCACTTT.

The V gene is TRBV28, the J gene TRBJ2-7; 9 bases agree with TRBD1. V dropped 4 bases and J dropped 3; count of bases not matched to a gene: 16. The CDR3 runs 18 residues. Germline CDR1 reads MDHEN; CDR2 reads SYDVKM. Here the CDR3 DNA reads TGTGCCAGCAGTTCCCCGGGACAGGGTCTCCGGACTCTCTACGAGCAGTACTTC. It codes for CASSSPGQGLRTLYEQYF.

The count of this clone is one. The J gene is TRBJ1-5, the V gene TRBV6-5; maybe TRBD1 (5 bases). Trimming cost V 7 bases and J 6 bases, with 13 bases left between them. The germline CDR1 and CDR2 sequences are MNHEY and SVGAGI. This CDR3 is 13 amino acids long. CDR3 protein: CASNPGRGQPQHF. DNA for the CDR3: TGTGCCAGCAATCCAGGGAGGGGTCAGCCCCAGCATTTT.

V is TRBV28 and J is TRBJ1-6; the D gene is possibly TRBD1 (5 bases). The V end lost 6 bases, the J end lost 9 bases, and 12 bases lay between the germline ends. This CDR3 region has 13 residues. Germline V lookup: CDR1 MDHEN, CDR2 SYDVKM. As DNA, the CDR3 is TGTGCCAGCAGCCAGGGCGGGAGTTCACCCCTCCACTTT. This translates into CASSQGGSSPLHF.

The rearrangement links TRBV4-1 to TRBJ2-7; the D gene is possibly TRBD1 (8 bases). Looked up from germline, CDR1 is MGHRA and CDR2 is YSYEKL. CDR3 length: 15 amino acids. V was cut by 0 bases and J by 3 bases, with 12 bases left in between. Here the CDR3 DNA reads TGCGCCAGCAGCCAAGAAAACAGGGGGGGCTACGAGCAGTACTTC. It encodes CASSQENRGGYEQYF.

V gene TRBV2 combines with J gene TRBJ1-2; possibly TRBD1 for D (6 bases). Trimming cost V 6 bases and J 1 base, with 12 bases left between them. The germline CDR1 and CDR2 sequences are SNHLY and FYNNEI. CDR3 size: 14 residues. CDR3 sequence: CASRSGTNNYGYTF. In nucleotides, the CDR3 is TGTGCCAGCAGATCCGGGACAAATAACTATGGCTACACCTTC.

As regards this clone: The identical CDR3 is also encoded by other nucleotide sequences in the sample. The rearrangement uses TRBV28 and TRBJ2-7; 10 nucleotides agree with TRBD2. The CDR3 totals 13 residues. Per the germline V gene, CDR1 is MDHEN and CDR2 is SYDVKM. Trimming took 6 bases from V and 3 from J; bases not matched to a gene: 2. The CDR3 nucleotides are TGTGCCAGCAGATCTAGCGGGAGCTACGAGCAGTACTTC. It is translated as CASRSSGSYEQYF.

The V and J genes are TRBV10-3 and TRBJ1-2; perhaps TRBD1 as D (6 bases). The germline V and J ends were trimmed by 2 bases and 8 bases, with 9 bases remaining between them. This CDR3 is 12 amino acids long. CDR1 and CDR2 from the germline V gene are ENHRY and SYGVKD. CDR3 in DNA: TGTGCCATCAGTGAGGGCAGGGGCGGCTACACCTTC. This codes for CAISEGRGGYTF.

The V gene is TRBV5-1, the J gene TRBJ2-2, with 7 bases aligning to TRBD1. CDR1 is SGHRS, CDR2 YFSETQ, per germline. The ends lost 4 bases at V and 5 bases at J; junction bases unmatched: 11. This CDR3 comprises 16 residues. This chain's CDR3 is CASSATGTVITGELFF. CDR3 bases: TGCGCCAGCAGCGCCACCGGGACAGTCATAACCGGGGAGCTGTTTTTT.

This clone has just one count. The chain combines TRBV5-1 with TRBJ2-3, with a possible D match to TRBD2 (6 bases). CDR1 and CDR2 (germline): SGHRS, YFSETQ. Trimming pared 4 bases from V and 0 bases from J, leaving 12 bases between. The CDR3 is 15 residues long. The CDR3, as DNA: TGCGCCAGCAGCCGCGGGGAGATGAGCACAGATACGCAGTATTTT. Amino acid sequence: CASSRGEMSTDTQYF.

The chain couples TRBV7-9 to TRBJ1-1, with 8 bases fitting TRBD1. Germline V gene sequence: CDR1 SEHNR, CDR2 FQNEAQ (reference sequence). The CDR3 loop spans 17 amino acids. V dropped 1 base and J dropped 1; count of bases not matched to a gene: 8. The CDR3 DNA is TGTGCCAGCAGCTTAGAAGGCACAGGGGGTTGGAACACTGAAGCTTTCTTT. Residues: CASSLEGTGGWNTEAFF.

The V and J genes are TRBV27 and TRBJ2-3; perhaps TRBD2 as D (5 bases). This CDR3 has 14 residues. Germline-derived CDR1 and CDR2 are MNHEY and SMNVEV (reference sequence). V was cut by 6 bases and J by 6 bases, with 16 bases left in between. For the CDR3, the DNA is TGTGCCAGCAGCTTTTGGGCGGGTGGCGATACGCAGTATTTT. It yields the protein CASSFWAGGDTQYF.